The 15 T cell receptor beta chains below were found in one sample sequenced in a study of T cell changes during pregnancy in multiple sclerosis. Some clones are missing from TCRdb's copy, which holds only in-frame ones; the method was immunoSEQ multiplex PCR. The sample records approximately 42,000 clones, under 90% being singletons. The material was CD4+ T cells from peripheral blood mononuclear cells, obtained before pregnancy. The receptor set was obtained from a female donor with multiple sclerosis, enrolled in a pregnancy study.

This clone was recorded a few times. The chain is built from TRBV20-1 and TRBJ1-2; no reliable D call. V lost 2 bases, J lost 10 bases, and 8 bases lay in between. The V gene's germline CDR1 is DFQATT and CDR2 SNEGSKA (reference sequence). The CDR3 is 10 amino acids. The CDR3 protein is CSARPQYYTF. The CDR3, as DNA: TGCAGTGCTAGACCACAGTACTACACCTTC.

V is TRBV7-8 and J is TRBJ2-7; 7 bases are shared with TRBD1. V was clipped by 5 bases and J by 5 bases; unmatched bases: 3. The CDR3 is 12 residues long. Per germline, CDR1 SGHVS and CDR2 FQNEAQ. CDR3 loop: CASSRDRDEQYF. CDR3 nucleotide sequence: TGTGCCAGCAGCCGAGACAGGGACGAGCAGTACTTC.

This chain connects TRBV10-3 to TRBJ2-2; D might be TRBD2 (5 bases). The CDR3 has 13 amino acids. Germline CDR1 is ENHRY and CDR2 is SYGVKD. V was trimmed by 4 bases and J by 4 bases, leaving 7 bases between them. CDR3 sequence: CAISGEGTGELFF. In nucleotides, the CDR3 is TGTGCCATCAGTGGAGAGGGCACCGGGGAGCTGTTTTTT.

The V and J genes are TRBV18 and TRBJ1-4; the D is unclear. V lost 2 bases and J lost 0, with 13 bases in between. The CDR3 runs to 17 residues. From germline, CDR1 is KGHSH and CDR2 LQKENI. The CDR3: CASSPSWARATNEKLFF. For the CDR3, the DNA is TGTGCCAGCTCACCAAGTTGGGCGCGGGCAACTAATGAAAAACTGTTTTTT.

The chain links TRBV4-1 to TRBJ2-5; D gene uncertain. The CDR3 runs to 16 residues. The V gene's germline CDR1 is MGHRA and CDR2 YSYEKL. Between the trimmed V and J ends, which lost 0 bases and 5 bases, there was a span of 16 bases. The CDR3 loop reads CASSQDRGIARETQYF. The CDR3 nucleotides are TGCGCCAGCAGCCAAGATCGAGGTATTGCAAGGGAGACCCAGTACTTC.

The chain has TRBV7-6 and TRBJ1-4; 7 bases map to TRBD1. Germline CDR1 is SGHVS and CDR2 is FNYEAQ. The CDR3 is 15 amino acids. J was trimmed by 6 bases and V by 5 bases; bases with no gene match: 9. The CDR3 here is CASSHSLQGDEKLFF. The CDR3 DNA reads as TGTGCCAGCAGCCACTCCTTGCAGGGGGATGAAAAACTGTTTTTT.

This rearrangement joins TRBV30 to TRBJ2-2, with TRBD1 matching over 7 bases. J was trimmed by 3 bases and V by 4 bases; bases with no gene match: 5. The V gene's germline CDR1 is GTSNPN and CDR2 SVGIG (reference sequence). The length of the CDR3 is 14 residues. The CDR3, as DNA: TGTGCCTGGAAACAGGGGACGGACACCGGGGAGCTGTTTTTT. This encodes CAWKQGTDTGELFF.

The J gene is TRBJ2-2, the V gene TRBV11-3, with 11 positions matching TRBD1. The ends lost 1 base at V and 4 bases at J; junction bases unmatched: 5. CDR1 and CDR2 (germline): SGHNT, YENEEA. This CDR3 region has 17 residues. The CDR3 coding sequence is TGTGCCAGCAGCTTAGGTCGGGACAGGGGGGTCACCGGGGAGCTGTTTTTT. Amino acids: CASSLGRDRGVTGELFF.

As DNA, the CDR3 is TGTGCCAGTAGTCGTGGCGACAGGGGCAATCAGCCCCAGCATTTT. Its protein product is CASSRGDRGNQPQHF. This chain links TRBV19 with TRBJ1-5, with TRBD1 matching over 7 bases. This CDR3 is 15 amino acids long. The ends lost 5 bases at V and 2 bases at J; junction bases unmatched: 6. Looked up from germline, CDR1 is LNHDA and CDR2 is SQIVND (reference sequence).

V gene TRBV5-6 combines with J gene TRBJ1-3; tentative D call: TRBD1 (5 bases). Germline values: CDR1 SGHDT, CDR2 YYEEEE. The CDR3 length is 15 residues. V was clipped by 6 bases and J by 0 bases, with 13 bases between them. The CDR3: CASNQGDFSGNTIYF. CDR3 bases: TGTGCCAGCAACCAGGGCGATTTCTCTGGAAACACCATATATTTT. The variable domain in full, completed from reference TRBV5-6 and TRBJ1-3, reads DAGVTQSPTHLIKTRGQQVTLRCSPKSGHDTVSWYQQALGQGPQFIFQYYEEEERQRGNFPDRFSGHQFPNYSSELNVNALLLGDSALYLCASNQGDFSGNTIYFGEGSWLTVV.

The V and J genes are TRBV6-1 and TRBJ2-3; D might be TRBD1 (5 bases). The germline V and J ends were trimmed by 6 bases and 2 bases, with 9 bases remaining between them. The length of the CDR3 is 13 residues. Germline assignment: CDR1 MNHNS and CDR2 SASEGT. In nucleotides, the CDR3 is TGTGCCAGCAGCCCGACAGTCACAGATACGCAGTATTTT. Protein sequence: CASSPTVTDTQYF.

The gene calls are TRBV4-3 and TRBJ2-5, with TRBD2 matching over 9 bases. Germline V CDR1 and CDR2: LGHNA, YSLEER. The trim removed 3 bases at V and 5 bases at J, leaving 10 bases unmatched. This CDR3 spans 16 amino acids. This chain's CDR3 is CASSQGAGGLGETQYF. The CDR3 DNA follows: TGCGCCAGCAGCCAGGGAGCGGGGGGATTAGGGGAGACCCAGTACTTC.

This clone was observed once. V is TRBV6-5 and J is TRBJ2-1, with 12 bases lining up with TRBD2. This CDR3 has 15 residues. Trimming removed 5 bases from V and 7 bases from J; junction bases left unmatched: 6. Germline V gives CDR1 MNHEY, CDR2 SVGAGI. CDR3 loop: CASSTTSGSVNEQFF. The DNA for the CDR3 is TGTGCCAGCAGTACGACTAGCGGGAGTGTAAATGAGCAGTTCTTC.

This clone appeared a few times. The chain employs TRBV5-8 and TRBJ1-6, with a tentative D call TRBD1 (5 bases). The CDR3 has 14 amino acids. V was trimmed by 4 bases and J by 9 bases, leaving 14 bases between them. The germline V gene encodes CDR1 SGHTS and CDR2 YDEGEE. Here the CDR3 reads CASSIRTFGSPLHF. DNA for the CDR3: TGTGCCAGCAGCATTAGGACATTCGGTTCACCCCTCCACTTT. Together with reference TRBV5-8 and TRBJ1-6, the CDR3 gives the full variable domain: EAGVTQSPTHLIKTRGQQATLRCSPISGHTSVYWYQQALGLGLQFLLWYDEGEERNRGNFPPRFSGRQFPNYSSELNVNALELEDSALYLCASSIRTFGSPLHFGNGTRLTVT.

V and J are TRBV5-1 and TRBJ2-4, with 11 positions matching TRBD2. V gave up 3 bases and J gave up 7 bases; unmatched junction bases: 3. The CDR3 has 14 amino acids. CDR1 and CDR2 (germline): SGHRS, YFSETQ. The CDR3 is CASSWGTSGNIQYF. As DNA, the CDR3 is TGCGCCAGCAGCTGGGGGACTAGCGGTAACATTCAGTACTTC.